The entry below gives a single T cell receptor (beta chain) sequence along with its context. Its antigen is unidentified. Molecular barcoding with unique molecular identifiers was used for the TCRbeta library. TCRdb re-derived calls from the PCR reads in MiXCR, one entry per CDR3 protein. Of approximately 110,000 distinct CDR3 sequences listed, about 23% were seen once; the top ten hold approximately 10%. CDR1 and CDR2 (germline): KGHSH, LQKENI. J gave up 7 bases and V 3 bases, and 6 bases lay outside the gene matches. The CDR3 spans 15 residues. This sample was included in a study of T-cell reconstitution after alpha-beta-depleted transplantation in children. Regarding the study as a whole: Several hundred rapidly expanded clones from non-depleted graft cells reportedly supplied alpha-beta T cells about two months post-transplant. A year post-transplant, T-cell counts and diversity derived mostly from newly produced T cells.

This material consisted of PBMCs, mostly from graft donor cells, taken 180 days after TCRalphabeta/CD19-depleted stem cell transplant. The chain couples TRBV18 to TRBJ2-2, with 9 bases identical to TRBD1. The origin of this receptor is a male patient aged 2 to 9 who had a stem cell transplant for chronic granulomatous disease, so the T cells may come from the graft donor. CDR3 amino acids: CASSPGQGVNGELFF. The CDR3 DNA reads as TGTGCCAGCTCACCGGGACAGGGAGTTAACGGGGAGCTGTTTTTT. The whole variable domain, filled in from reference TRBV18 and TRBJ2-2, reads NAGVMQNPRHLVRRRGQEARLRCSPMKGHSHVYWYRQLPEEGLKFMVYLQKENIIDESGMPKERFSAEFPKEGPSILRIQQVVRGDSAAYFCASSPGQGVNGELFFGEGSRLTVL.